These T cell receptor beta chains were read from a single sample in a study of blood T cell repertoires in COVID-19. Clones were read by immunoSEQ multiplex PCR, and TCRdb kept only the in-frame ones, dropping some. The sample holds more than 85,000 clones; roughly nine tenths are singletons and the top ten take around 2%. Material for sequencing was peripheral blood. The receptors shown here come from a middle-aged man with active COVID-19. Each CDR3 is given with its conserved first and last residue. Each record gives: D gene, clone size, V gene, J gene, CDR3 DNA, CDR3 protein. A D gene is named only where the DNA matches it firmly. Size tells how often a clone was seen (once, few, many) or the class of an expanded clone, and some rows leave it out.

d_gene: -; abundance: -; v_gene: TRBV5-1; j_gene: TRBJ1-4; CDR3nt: TGCGCCAGCAGCTTGGCCCCGGGAGTTAATGAAAAACTGTTTTTT; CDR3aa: CASSLAPGVNEKLFF
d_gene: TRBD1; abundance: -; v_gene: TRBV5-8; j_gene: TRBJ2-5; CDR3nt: TGTGCCAGCAGTTCTAAGGGACAGGGGGCGAAGACCCAGTACTTC; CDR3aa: CASSSKGQGAKTQYF
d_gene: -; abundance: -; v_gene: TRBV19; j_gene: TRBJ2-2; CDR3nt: TGTGCCAGTAGTATCATGGGCCGTACGAACACCGGGGAGCTGTTTTTT; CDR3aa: CASSIMGRTNTGELFF
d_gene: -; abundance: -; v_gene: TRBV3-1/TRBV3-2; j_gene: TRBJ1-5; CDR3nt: TGTGCCAGCAGCCAAGACCTCTTTTCTCAGCCCCAGCATTTT; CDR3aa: CASSQDLFSQPQHF
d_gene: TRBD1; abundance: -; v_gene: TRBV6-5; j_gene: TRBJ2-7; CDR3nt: TGTGCCAGCAGTTACTCGACAGGGGACGAGCAGTACTTC; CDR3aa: CASSYSTGDEQYF
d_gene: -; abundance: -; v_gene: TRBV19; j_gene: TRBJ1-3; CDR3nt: TGTGCCAGTAGTCAAGAGACCGGGGGCACCATATATTTT; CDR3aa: CASSQETGGTIYF
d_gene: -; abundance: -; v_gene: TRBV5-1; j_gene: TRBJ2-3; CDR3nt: TGCGCCAGCAGCTTGGCAGGGTACGATACGCAGTATTTT; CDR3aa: CASSLAGYDTQYF
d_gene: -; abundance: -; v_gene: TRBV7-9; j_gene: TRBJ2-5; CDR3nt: TGTGCCAGCAGCTTAGCCGGGGGGCCAGTAATAGAGACCCAGTACTTC; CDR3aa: CASSLAGGPVIETQYF
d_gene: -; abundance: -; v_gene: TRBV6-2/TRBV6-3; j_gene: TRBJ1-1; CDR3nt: TGTGCCAGCAGTTATGGTGGCAGGGGAGCGACTGAAGCTTTCTTT; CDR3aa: CASSYGGRGATEAFF
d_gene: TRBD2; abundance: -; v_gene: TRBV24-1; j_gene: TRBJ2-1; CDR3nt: TGTGCCACCAGTTCCGGGACTCGGGGGGGGAATGAGCAGTTCTTC; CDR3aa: CATSSGTRGGNEQFF
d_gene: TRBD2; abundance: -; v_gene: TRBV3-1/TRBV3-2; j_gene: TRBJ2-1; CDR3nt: TGTGCCAGCAGCCTAGCATCGGGGGGGCCCTACAATGAGCAGTTCTTC; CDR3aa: CASSLASGGPYNEQFF
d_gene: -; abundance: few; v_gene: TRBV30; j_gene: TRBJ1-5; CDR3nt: TGTGCCTGGAGTGTACGGGAAAATCAGCCCCAGCATTTT; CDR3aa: CAWSVRENQPQHF
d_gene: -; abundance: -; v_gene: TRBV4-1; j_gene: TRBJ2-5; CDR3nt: TGCGCCAGCAGCCCCTTTACCCGGGAGACCCAGTACTTC; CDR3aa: CASSPFTRETQYF
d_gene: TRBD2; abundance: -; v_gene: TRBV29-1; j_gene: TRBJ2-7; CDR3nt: TGCAGCGTTCGGGCAGCGGGGGGGGTCGTTCCCTACGAGCAGTACTTC; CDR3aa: CSVRAAGGVVPYEQYF
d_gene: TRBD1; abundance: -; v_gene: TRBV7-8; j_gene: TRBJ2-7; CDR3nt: TGTGCCAGCAGCTTAGGTCGGCCCGGGACAGGGAACTTCTACGAGCAGTACTTC; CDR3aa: CASSLGRPGTGNFYEQYF
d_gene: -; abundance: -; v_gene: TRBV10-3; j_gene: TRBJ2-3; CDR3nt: TGTGCCATCAGTGAGTACTACCCCACCACAGATACGCAGTATTTT; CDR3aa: CAISEYYPTTDTQYF
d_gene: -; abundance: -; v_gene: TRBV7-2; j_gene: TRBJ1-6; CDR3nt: TGTGCCAGCAGCGCCCGACAGTCCCGCTATAATTCACCCCTCCACTTT; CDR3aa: CASSARQSRYNSPLHF
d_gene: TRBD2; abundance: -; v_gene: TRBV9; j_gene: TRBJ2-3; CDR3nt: TGTGCCAGCAGCCTAGCGGGGGGCTCAGATACGCAGTATTTT; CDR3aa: CASSLAGGSDTQYF
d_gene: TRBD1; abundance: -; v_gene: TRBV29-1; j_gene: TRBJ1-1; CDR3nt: TGCAGCGCCAACAGGGGGCCCACTGAAGCTTTCTTT; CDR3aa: CSANRGPTEAFF
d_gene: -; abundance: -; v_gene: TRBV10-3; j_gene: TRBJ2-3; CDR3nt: TGTGCCATCAGTGAGTGGGGGGGCACAGATACGCAGTATTTT; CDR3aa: CAISEWGGTDTQYF
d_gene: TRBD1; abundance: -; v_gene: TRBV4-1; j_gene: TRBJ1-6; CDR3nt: TGCGCCAGCAGGCGGACAGGGGGTGGTAATTCACCCCTCCACTTT; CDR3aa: CASRRTGGGNSPLHF
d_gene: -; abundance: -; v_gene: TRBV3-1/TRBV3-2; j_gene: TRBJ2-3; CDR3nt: TGTGCCAGCAGCCAATGGACTAGCACAGATACGCAGTATTTT; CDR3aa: CASSQWTSTDTQYF
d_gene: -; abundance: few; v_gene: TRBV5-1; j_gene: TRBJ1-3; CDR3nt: TGCGCCAGCAGCTTGGATCCAGCGGGAAACACCATATATTTT; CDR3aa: CASSLDPAGNTIYF
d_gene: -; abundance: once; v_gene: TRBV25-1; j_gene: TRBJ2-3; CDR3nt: TGTGCCAGCAGTGACTATCAAATAACAGATACGCAGTATTTT; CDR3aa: CASSDYQITDTQYF
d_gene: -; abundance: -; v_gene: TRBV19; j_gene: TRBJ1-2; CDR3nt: TGTGCCAGCGAACAGGGCTTGGCCTATGGCTACACCTTC; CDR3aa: CASEQGLAYGYTF
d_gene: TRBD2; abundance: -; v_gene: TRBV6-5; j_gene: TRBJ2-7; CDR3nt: TGTGCCAGCAGTTTACGACTAGCGGGGGTCTACGAGCAGTACTTC; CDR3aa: CASSLRLAGVYEQYF
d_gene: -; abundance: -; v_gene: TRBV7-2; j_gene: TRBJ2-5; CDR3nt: TGTGCCAGCAGCCGTTGGACGGGACAAGAGACCCAGTACTTC; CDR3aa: CASSRWTGQETQYF
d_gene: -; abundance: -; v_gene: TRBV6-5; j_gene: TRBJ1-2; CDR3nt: TGTGCCAGCAGGTCAGGGGTCTATGGCTACACCTTC; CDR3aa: CASRSGVYGYTF
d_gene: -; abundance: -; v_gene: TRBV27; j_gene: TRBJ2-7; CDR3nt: TGTGCCAGCAGTTTCAGTGGGCGGCAGTACTTC; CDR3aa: CASSFSGRQYF
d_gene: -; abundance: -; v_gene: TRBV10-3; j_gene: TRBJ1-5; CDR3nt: TGTGCCATCAGTGTACAGGGAGACAATCAGCCCCAGCATTTT; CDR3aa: CAISVQGDNQPQHF
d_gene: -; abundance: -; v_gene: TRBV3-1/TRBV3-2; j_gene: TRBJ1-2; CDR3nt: TGTGCCAGCAGCCACCCCCTTACCGGGAGCAGGAACTATGGCTACACCTTC; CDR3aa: CASSHPLTGSRNYGYTF
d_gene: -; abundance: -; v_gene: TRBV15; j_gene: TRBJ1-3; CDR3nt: TGTGCCACCAGCAGAGTATTAGGAGTGGAAGGAAACACCATATATTTT; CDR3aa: CATSRVLGVEGNTIYF
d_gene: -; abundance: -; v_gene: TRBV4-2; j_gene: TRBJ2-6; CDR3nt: TGTGCCAGCAGCCAAGATCGTAGCTCTGGGGCCAACGTCCTGACTTTC; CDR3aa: CASSQDRSSGANVLTF
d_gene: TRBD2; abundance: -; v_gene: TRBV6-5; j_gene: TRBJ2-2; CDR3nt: TGTGCCAGCAGTTACCTTGGCGGGGGGGCGGTCGGGGAGCTGTTTTTT; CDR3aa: CASSYLGGGAVGELFF
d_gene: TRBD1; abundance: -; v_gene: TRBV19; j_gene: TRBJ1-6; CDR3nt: TGTGCCAGTAGCCGAATCGGACAGGGAGGTTCACCCCTCCACTTT; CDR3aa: CASSRIGQGGSPLHF
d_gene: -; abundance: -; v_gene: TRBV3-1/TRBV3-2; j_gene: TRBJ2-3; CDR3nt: TGTGCCAGCAGCCAAGATTCGAGGGGGGGCCCGACAGATACGCAGTATTTT; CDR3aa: CASSQDSRGGPTDTQYF
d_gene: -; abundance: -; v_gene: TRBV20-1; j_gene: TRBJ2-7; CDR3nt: TGCAGTGCGGGGGCGCACGAGCAGTACTTC; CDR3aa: CSAGAHEQYF
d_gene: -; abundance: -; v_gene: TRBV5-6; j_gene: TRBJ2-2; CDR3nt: TGTGCCAGCAGCCTCCCCGCCGGGGAGCTGTTTTTT; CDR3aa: CASSLPAGELFF
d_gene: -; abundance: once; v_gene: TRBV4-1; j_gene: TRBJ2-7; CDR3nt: TGCGCCAGCAGCCCGACGACAGTGCTCGACGAGCAGTACTTC; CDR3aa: CASSPTTVLDEQYF
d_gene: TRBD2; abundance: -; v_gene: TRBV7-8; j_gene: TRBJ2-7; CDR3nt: TGTGCCAGCAGCCCCCTCGGACTAGCGGGGCTAACCTACGAGCAGTACTTC; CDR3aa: CASSPLGLAGLTYEQYF
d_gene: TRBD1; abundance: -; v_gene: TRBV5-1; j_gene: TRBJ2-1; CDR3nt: TGCGCCAGCACCATGACAGGGAGCTCCTACAATGAGCAGTTCTTC; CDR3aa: CASTMTGSSYNEQFF
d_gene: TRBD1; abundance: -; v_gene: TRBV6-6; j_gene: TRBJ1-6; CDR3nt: TGTGCCAGCAGGACAGGGGAAAATTCACCCCTCCACTTT; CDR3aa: CASRTGENSPLHF
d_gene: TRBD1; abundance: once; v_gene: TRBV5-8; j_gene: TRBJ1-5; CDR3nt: TGTGCCAGCAGCGGCGGGACAGGGGGCGAAGAAAAGCGGAATCAGCCCCAGCATTTT; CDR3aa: CASSGGTGGEEKRNQPQHF
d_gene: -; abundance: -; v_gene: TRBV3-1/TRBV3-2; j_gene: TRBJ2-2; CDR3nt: TGTGCCAGCAGCCAAGCACTAGTCGCCGGGGAGCTGTTTTTT; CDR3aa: CASSQALVAGELFF
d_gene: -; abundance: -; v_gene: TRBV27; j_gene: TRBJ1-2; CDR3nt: TGTGCCAGCAGTTTATTTGTAGGGGCCCCCTATGGCTACACCTTC; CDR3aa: CASSLFVGAPYGYTF
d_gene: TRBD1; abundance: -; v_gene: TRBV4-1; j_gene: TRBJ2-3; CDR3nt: TGCGCCAGCAGCCATGAAGGGACAGGGGGCCGGGGAGATACGCAGTATTTT; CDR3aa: CASSHEGTGGRGDTQYF
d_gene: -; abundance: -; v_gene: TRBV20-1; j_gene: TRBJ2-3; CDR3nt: TGCAGTGCTAGTACCAGAATGCTTGGCACAGATACGCAGTATTTT; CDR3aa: CSASTRMLGTDTQYF
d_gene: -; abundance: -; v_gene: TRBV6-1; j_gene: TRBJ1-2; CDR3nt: TGTGCCAGCAGTGAAGTCTCTTTTGGCTACACCTTC; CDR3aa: CASSEVSFGYTF
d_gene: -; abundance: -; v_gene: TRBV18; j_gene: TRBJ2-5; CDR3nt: TGTGCCAGCTCACGGGGACAGGGACTAGAGAGCCAGTACTTC; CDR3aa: CASSRGQGLESQYF
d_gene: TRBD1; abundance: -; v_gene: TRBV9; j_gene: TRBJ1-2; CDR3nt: TGTGCCAGCAGCGTGGGACAGGGGGCGAGGGGCTACACCTTC; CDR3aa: CASSVGQGARGYTF
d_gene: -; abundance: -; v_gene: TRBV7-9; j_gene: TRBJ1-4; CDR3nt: TGTGCCAGCAGCTTGGGAGGAGTTAATGAAAAACTGTTTTTT; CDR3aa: CASSLGGVNEKLFF
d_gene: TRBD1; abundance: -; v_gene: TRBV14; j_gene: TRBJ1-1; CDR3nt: TGTGCCAGCAGCCCCTCGACAGGGGTCGCTTTCTTT; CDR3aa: CASSPSTGVAFF
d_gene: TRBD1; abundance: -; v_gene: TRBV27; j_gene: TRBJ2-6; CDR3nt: TGTGCCAGCAGTTCCCTCCGGGACAGGGTTGGGGCCAACGTCCTGACTTTC; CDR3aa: CASSSLRDRVGANVLTF
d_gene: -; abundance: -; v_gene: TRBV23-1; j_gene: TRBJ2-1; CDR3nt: TGCGCCAGCAGTGCGTCAGGGTATTCAGATGGGAATGAGCAGTTCTTC; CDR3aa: CASSASGYSDGNEQFF
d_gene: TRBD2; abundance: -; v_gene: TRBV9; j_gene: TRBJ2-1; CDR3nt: TGTGCCAGCAGCGATCTAGCGGGGGGGCCCAATGAGCAGTTCTTC; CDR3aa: CASSDLAGGPNEQFF
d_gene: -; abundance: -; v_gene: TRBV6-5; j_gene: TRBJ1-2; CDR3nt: TGTGCCAGCAGTTACGTCGGTGGTCAGGGTGGCTACACCTTC; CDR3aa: CASSYVGGQGGYTF
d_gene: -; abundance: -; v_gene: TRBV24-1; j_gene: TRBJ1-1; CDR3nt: TGTGCCACCTCCAAAGACTACTTCAAATTGAACACTGAAGCTTTCTTT; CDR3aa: CATSKDYFKLNTEAFF